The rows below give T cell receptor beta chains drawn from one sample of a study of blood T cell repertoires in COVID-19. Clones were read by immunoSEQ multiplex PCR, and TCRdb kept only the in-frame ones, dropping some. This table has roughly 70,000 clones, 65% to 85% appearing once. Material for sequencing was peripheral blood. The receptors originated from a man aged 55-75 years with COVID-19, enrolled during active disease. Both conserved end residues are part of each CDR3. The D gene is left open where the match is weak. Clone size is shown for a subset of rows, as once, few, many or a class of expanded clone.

TGTGCCAGCAGTGGGGGGACAATGGGTTCACCCCTCCACTTT CASSGGTMGSPLHF TRBV2 few TRBJ1-6 .
TGTGCCAGTATGGGGACAGAAAGAATTCAGTACTTC CASMGTERIQYF TRBV19 . TRBJ2-4 TRBD1
TGTGCCAGCAGCTTAGGGGCGCAGAATGAGCAGTTCTTC CASSLGAQNEQFF TRBV7-9 . TRBJ2-1 .
TGTGCCAGCAGCCCGACAGGGTGGGGCACTGAAGCTTTCTTT CASSPTGWGTEAFF TRBV11-2 . TRBJ1-1 TRBD1
TGTGCCAGCAGCTTAGATCCTGGACAGGGGAGGACTGAAGCTTTCTTT CASSLDPGQGRTEAFF TRBV11-1 . TRBJ1-1 TRBD1
TGCAGCGCCCGAGAGACCCAGTACTTC CSARETQYF TRBV29-1 . TRBJ2-5 .
TGTGCCAGCAGCCCCCGTAGCGGGGGGCACACCGGGGAGCTGTTTTTT CASSPRSGGHTGELFF TRBV3-1/TRBV3-2 . TRBJ2-2 TRBD2
TGTGCCAGCAGCCCCTTAGCGGGGGGGTACAATGAGCAGTTCTTC CASSPLAGGYNEQFF TRBV3-1/TRBV3-2 . TRBJ2-1 TRBD2
TGTGCCAGCAGCGTAGCTCCTCTTAGCACAGATACGCAGTATTTT CASSVAPLSTDTQYF TRBV9 once TRBJ2-3 .
TGTGCCAGCAGAGTTACACTGAACACTGAAGCTTTCTTT CASRVTLNTEAFF TRBV12-3/TRBV12-4 . TRBJ1-1 .
TGCGCCAGCAGCAATGGACAGGGTTTCTCACCCCTCCACTTT CASSNGQGFSPLHF TRBV5-1 . TRBJ1-6 TRBD1
TGTGCCAGCAGTACGGGACTAGCGGGAGAGGAGACCCAGTACTTC CASSTGLAGEETQYF TRBV2 . TRBJ2-5 TRBD2
TGTGCCAGCAGCCCAGGGACAAATGCGGACGAGCAGTACTTC CASSPGTNADEQYF TRBV28 . TRBJ2-7 .
TGTGCCAGCAGCTGGGCGACTAGCGGCTCCTACGAGCAGTACTTC CASSWATSGSYEQYF TRBV7-9 . TRBJ2-7 TRBD2
TGCAAACGGCGGGGGGCGCGTGGACAAAAACTGTTTTTT CKRRGARGQKLFF TRBV29-1 few TRBJ1-4 .
TGTGCCAGCAGCTTGGGACAGGGGGTCGGCTATGGCTACACCTTC CASSLGQGVGYGYTF TRBV5-4 . TRBJ1-2 TRBD1
TGTGCCAGCAGCGCCAACCGGGACAGCTTCTATGGCTACACCTTC CASSANRDSFYGYTF TRBV7-2 . TRBJ1-2 TRBD1
TGTGCCAGCAGCTTACCGGGGGAGGGAAACACTATATATTTT CASSLPGEGNTIYF TRBV11-2 once TRBJ1-3 .
TGTGCCAGCAGGGGCGGGACTCGACGCTACGAGCAGTACTTC CASRGGTRRYEQYF TRBV7-2 . TRBJ2-7 .
TGTGCCAGCAGCAAAAGGTCAGGGGGCAGGACAGATACGCAGTATTTT CASSKRSGGRTDTQYF TRBV7-3 . TRBJ2-3 TRBD1
TGTGCCAGCAGTTTAGCGGGAGGGTACACCGGGGAGCTGTTTTTT CASSLAGGYTGELFF TRBV28 . TRBJ2-2 TRBD2
TGTGCCAGCAGCCCCGGATCCCAGGGCTACGAGCAGTACTTC CASSPGSQGYEQYF TRBV13 . TRBJ2-7 .
TGTGCCAGCAGCGGTGAGCGGACAGGGAACACTGAAGCTTTCTTT CASSGERTGNTEAFF TRBV9 . TRBJ1-1 TRBD1
TGTGCCAGCAGCCGAGGACAGGGCTTCTACGAGCAGTACTTC CASSRGQGFYEQYF TRBV3-1/TRBV3-2 . TRBJ2-7 TRBD1
TGTGCCACGACGACTAGCGGATACACAGATACGCAGTATTTT CATTTSGYTDTQYF TRBV30 . TRBJ2-3 TRBD2
TGTGCCAGCAGTTCCTTCCGGGACAGGGGGTATGGCTACACCTTC CASSSFRDRGYGYTF TRBV27 . TRBJ1-2 TRBD1